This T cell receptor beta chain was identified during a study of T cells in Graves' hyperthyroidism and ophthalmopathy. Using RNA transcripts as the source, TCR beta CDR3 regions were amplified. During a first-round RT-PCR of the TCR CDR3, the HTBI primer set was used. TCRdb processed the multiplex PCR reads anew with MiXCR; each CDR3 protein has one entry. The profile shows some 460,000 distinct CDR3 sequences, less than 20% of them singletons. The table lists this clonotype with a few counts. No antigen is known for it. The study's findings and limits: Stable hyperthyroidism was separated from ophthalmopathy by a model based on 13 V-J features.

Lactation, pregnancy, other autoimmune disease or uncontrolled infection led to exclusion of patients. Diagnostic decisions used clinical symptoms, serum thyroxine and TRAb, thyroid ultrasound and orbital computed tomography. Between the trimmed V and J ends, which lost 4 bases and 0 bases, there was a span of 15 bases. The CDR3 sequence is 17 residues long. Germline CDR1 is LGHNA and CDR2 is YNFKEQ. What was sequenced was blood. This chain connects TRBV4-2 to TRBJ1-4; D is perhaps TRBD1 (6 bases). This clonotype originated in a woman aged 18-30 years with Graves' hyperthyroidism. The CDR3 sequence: CASSLQQGPSTNEKLFF. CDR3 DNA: TGTGCCAGCAGCCTCCAACAGGGACCTTCAACTAATGAAAAACTGTTTTTT.